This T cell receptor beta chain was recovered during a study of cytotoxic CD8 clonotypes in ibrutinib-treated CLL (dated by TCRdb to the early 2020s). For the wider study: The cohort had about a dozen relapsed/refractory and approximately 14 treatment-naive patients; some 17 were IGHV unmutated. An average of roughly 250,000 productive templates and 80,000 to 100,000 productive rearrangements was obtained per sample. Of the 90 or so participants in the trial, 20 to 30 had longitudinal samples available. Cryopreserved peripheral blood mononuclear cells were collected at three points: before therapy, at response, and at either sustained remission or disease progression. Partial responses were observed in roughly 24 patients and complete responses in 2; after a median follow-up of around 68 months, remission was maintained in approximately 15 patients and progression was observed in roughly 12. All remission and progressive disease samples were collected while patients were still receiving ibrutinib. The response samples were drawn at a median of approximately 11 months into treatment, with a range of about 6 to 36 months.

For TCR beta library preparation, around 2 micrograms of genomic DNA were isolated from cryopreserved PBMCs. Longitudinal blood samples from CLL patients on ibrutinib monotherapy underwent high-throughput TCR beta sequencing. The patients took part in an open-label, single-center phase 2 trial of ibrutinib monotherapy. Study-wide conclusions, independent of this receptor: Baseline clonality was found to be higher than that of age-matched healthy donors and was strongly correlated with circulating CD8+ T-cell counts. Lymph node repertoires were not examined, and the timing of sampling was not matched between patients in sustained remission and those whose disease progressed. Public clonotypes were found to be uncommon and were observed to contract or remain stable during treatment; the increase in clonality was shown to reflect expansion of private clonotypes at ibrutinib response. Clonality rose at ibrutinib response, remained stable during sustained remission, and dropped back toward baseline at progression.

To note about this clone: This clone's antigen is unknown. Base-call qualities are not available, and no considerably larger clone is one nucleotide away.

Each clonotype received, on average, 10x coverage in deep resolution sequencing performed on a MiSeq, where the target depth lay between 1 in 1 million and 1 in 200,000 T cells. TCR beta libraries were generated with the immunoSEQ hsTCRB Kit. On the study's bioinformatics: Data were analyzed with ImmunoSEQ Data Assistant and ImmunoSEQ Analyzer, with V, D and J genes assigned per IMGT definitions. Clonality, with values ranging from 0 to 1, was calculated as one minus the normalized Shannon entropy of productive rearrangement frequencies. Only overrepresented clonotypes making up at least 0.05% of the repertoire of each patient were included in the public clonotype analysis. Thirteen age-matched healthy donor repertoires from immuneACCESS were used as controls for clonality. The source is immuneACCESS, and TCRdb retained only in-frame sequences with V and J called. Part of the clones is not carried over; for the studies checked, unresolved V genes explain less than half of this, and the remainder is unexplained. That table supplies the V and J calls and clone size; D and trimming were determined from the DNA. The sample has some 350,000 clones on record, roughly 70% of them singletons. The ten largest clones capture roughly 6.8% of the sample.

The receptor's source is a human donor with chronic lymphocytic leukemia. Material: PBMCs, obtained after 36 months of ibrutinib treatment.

The sequence in DNA is TGTGCCAGCAGCTTACTAGCGGGGGAAGATACGCAGTATTTT. This translates into CASSLLAGEDTQYF. The sequence links TRBV7-7 to TRBJ2-3; the central 10 bases match TRBD2. Clipping removes 2 bases from V and 5 bases from J, with 1 as the unmatched junction base count. CDR1 and CDR2 are read off the germline V gene (reference sequence) as SSHAT and FNYEAQ. The CDR3, from cysteine to phenylalanine, totals 14 residues. Solely the CDR3 DNA is kept, with 42 bases framed from the first base.